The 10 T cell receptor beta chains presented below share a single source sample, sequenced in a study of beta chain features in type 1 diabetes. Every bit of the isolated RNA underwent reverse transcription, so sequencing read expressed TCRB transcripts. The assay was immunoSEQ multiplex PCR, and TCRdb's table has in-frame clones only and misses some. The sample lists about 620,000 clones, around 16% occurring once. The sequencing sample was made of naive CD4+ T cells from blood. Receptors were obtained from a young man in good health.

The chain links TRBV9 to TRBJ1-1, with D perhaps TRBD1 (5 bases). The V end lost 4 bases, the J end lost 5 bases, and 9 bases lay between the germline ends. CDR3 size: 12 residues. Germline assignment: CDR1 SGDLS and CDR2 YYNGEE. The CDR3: CASSPGMTEAFF. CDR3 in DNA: TGTGCCAGCAGCCCAGGGATGACTGAAGCTTTCTTT.

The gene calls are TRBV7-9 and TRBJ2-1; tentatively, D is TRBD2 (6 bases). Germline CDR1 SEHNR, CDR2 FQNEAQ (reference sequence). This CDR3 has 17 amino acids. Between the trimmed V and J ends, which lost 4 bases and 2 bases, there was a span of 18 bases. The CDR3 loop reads CASSSRVGGGPYNEQFF. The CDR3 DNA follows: TGTGCCAGCAGCTCCAGAGTCGGGGGTGGACCCTACAATGAGCAGTTCTTC. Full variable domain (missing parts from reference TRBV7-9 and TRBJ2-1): DTGVSQNPRHKITKRGQNVTFRCDPISEHNRLYWYRQTLGQGPEFLTYFQNEAQLEKSRLLSDRFSAERPKGSFSTLEIQRTEQGDSAMYLCASSSRVGGGPYNEQFFGPGTRLTVL.

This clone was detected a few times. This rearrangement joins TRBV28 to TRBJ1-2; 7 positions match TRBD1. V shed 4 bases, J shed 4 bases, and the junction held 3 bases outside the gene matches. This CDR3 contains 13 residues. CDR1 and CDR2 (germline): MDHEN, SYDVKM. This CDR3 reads CASSWGQLYGYTF. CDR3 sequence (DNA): TGTGCCAGCAGTTGGGGACAGCTCTATGGCTACACCTTC.

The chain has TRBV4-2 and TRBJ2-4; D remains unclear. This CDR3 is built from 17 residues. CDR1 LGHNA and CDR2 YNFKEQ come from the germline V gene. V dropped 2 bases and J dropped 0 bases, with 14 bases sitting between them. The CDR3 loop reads CASSQSVENLAKNIQYF. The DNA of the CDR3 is TGTGCCAGCAGCCAATCTGTGGAGAATTTAGCCAAAAACATTCAGTACTTC.

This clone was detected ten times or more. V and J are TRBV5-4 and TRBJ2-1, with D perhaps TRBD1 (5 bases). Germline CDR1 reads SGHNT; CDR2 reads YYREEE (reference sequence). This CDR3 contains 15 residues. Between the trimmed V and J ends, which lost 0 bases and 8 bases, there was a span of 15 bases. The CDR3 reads CASSLGQGKTYEQFF. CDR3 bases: TGTGCCAGCAGCTTGGGGCAGGGAAAGACTTATGAGCAGTTCTTC.

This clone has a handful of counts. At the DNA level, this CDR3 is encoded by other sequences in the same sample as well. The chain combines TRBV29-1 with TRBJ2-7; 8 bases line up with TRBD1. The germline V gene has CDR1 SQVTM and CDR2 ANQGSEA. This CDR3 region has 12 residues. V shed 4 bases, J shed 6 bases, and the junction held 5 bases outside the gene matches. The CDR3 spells CSVGQGAIEQYF. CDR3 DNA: TGCAGCGTTGGGCAGGGGGCGATCGAGCAGTACTTC.

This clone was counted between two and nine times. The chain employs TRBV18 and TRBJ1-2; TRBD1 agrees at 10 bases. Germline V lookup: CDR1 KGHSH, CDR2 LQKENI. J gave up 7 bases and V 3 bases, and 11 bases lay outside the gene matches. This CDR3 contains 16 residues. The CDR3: CASSPLPTGGNFGYTF. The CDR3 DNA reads TGTGCCAGCTCACCGCTTCCGACAGGGGGCAATTTTGGCTACACCTTC.

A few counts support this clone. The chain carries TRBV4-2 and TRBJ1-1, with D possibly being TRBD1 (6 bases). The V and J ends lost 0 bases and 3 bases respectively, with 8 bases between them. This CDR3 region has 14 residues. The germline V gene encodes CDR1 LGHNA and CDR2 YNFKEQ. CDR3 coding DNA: TGTGCCAGCAGCCAAGATCGGGGGCACACTGAAGCTTTCTTT. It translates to CASSQDRGHTEAFF.

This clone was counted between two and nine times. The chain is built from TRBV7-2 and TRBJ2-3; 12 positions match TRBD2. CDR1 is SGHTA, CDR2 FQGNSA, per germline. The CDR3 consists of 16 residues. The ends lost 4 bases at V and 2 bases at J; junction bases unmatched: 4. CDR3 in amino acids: CASSWTSGISTDTQYF. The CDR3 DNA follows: TGTGCCAGCAGCTGGACTAGCGGGATCTCCACAGATACGCAGTATTTT.

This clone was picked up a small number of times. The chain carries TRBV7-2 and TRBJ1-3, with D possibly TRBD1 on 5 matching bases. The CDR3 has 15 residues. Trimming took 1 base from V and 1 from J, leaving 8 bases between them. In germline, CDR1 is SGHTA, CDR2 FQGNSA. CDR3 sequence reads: CASSLDPGSGNTIYF. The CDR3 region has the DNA TGTGCCAGCAGCTTAGACCCAGGGTCTGGAAACACCATATATTTT.